This TCR beta chain was identified during a study of blood T cell repertoires in COVID-19. Study background: Sites across the United States, Italy and Spain contributed samples from acute and convalescent COVID-19.

The repertoire was sequenced with immunoSEQ multiplex PCR; TCRdb's copy has only in-frame clones and lacks some. The sample lists approximately 70,000 clones, roughly 86% occurring once. The CDR3 has 15 residues. With 3 bases clipped from V and 9 bases from J, the junction kept 10 bases outside the gene matches. Looked up from germline, CDR1 is LNHDA and CDR2 is SQIVND (reference sequence). This sequence joins TRBV19 and TRBJ2-1, with TRBD1 matching 8 bases. The sequenced sample consisted of peripheral blood. This sequence originates from a man between 65 and 85 years old with active COVID-19. CDR3 amino acids: CASSMGRGRSGEQFF. The CDR3 DNA sequence: TGTGCCAGTAGTATGGGCAGGGGGCGCTCCGGTGAGCAGTTCTTC.